This TCR beta chain appears in the sequencing data of a study of OX40 agonist ivuxolimab in advanced cancers. A word on this clone: What it binds is unknown.

TCRdb's table, derived via immunoSEQ multiplex PCR, lists solely in-frame clones and lacks some. The table lists around 64,000 clones, about four fifths of them singletons, with approximately 2.4% in the top ten. The CDR3 is 14 amino acids. CDR1 and CDR2 (germline): SGHKS, YYEKEE (reference sequence). The V and J ends lost 5 bases and 2 bases respectively, with 14 bases between them. General study findings and limits: With doses of 0.1-3.0 mg/kg, partial responders showed among the lowest clonal expansion. Which antigen the expanded peripheral T cells recognized is unknown.

Excluded were patients having autoimmune disease history or systemic immunosuppression. This clonotype was obtained from an adult with an advanced solid tumor such as melanoma, head and neck, liver or kidney cancer. V usage is TRBV5-5 and J usage is TRBJ2-7; the D is unclear. Source: CD4+ or CD8+ T cells sorted from blood, taken in a trial of the OX40 agonist ivuxolimab. The CDR3 reads CASRIMPPTYEQYF. CDR3 coding DNA: TGTGCCAGCAGAATTATGCCGCCGACCTACGAGCAGTACTTC. Full variable domain (outside the CDR3, taken from reference TRBV5-5 and TRBJ2-7): DAGVTQSPTHLIKTRGQQVTLRCSPISGHKSVSWYQQVLGQGPQFIFQYYEKEERGRGNFPDRFSARQFPNYSSELNVNALLLGDSALYLCASRIMPPTYEQYFGPGTRLTVT.